This T cell receptor beta chain is drawn from a study of OX40 agonist ivuxolimab in advanced cancers. The method was immunoSEQ multiplex PCR; TCRdb's version includes in-frame clones alone and lacks a portion of them. The sample lists under 100,000 clones; approximately 85% were seen once. Notes on the study in general: CD4+ and CD8+ blood T cells expanded clonally by week 6 at 0.1 to 3.0 mg/kg.

As regards this clone: No antigen is known for it.

The CDR3 sequence is 13 residues long. The germline V gene encodes CDR1 LGHNT and CDR2 FRNRAP. V shed 1 base and J shed 5 bases, with 6 bases lying between them. The starting material was CD4+ or CD8+ T cells sorted from blood, obtained in a trial of the OX40 agonist ivuxolimab. The receptor comes from an adult with an advanced solid tumor such as melanoma, head and neck, liver or kidney cancer. The chain joins TRBV12-5 to TRBJ2-1; D gene uncertain. The CDR3 sequence is CASGLGQNNEQFF. The CDR3 DNA reads as TGTGCTAGTGGTTTGGGTCAGAACAATGAGCAGTTCTTC.